This is a list of T cell receptor beta chains from one sample in a study of OX40 agonist ivuxolimab in advanced cancers. The assay was immunoSEQ multiplex PCR, and TCRdb's table has in-frame clones only and misses some. This table holds nearly 60,000 clones, approximately 88% found once. The sample was CD4+ or CD8+ T cells sorted from blood, taken in a trial of the OX40 agonist ivuxolimab. The receptors originated from an adult with an advanced solid tumor such as melanoma, head and neck, liver or kidney cancer. CDR3s include the opening cysteine and the closing phenylalanine or tryptophan. The order of the fields is J gene, V gene, clone size, D gene, CDR3 DNA, CDR3 protein. The D gene is left open where the match is weak. Expanded clones get a size class; other rows say once, few or many, or leave the size out.

J gene: TRBJ1-2; V gene: TRBV11-2; clone size: few; D gene: -; CDR3 DNA: TGTGCCAGCAGCTTAGATCAAGAGGGGCGGTATGGCTACACCTTC; CDR3 protein: CASSLDQEGRYGYTF
J gene: TRBJ1-5; V gene: TRBV5-8; clone size: -; D gene: TRBD1; CDR3 DNA: TGTGCCAGCAGCTTAGATCAGGGGGCGGAGCAGCCCCAGCATTTT; CDR3 protein: CASSLDQGAEQPQHF
J gene: TRBJ2-3; V gene: TRBV6-5; clone size: few; D gene: -; CDR3 DNA: TGTGCCAGCAGTTACCGGGGGCTTAGCACAGATACGCAGTATTTT; CDR3 protein: CASSYRGLSTDTQYF
J gene: TRBJ2-7; V gene: TRBV7-2; clone size: -; D gene: -; CDR3 DNA: TGTGCCAGCAGCCTGGACGGAAACTACGAGCAGTACTTC; CDR3 protein: CASSLDGNYEQYF
J gene: TRBJ1-2; V gene: TRBV15; clone size: once; D gene: -; CDR3 DNA: TGTGCCACCAGCAGAGGGGATAAGGTCCTAGGCTATGGCTACACCTTC; CDR3 protein: CATSRGDKVLGYGYTF
J gene: TRBJ2-1; V gene: TRBV6-5; clone size: -; D gene: -; CDR3 DNA: TGTGCCAGCAGTTACTCGGACAAATACAATGAGCAGTTCTTC; CDR3 protein: CASSYSDKYNEQFF
J gene: TRBJ2-5; V gene: TRBV11-3; clone size: once; D gene: -; CDR3 DNA: TGTGCCAGCAGCACCTCAGGGGAGGAGACCCAGTACTTC; CDR3 protein: CASSTSGEETQYF
J gene: TRBJ2-7; V gene: TRBV30; clone size: -; D gene: -; CDR3 DNA: TGTGCCTCTCAAAAGGGGATTGGTTACGAGCAGTACTTC; CDR3 protein: CASQKGIGYEQYF
J gene: TRBJ1-2; V gene: TRBV28; clone size: -; D gene: -; CDR3 DNA: TGTGCCAGCAGTTTGTTTCGGCAGAAGAATGGCTACACCTTC; CDR3 protein: CASSLFRQKNGYTF
J gene: TRBJ1-1; V gene: TRBV28; clone size: -; D gene: TRBD1; CDR3 DNA: TGTGCCAGCAGTTTTTCGGAAGGCAGGGGGGAGAACCTTTGGACTGAAGCTTTCTTT; CDR3 protein: CASSFSEGRGENLWTEAFF
J gene: TRBJ2-1; V gene: TRBV25-1; clone size: -; D gene: TRBD2; CDR3 DNA: TGTGCCAGCAGTTCGGGACTAGCGGGGAGTGTGGATGAGCAGTTCTTC; CDR3 protein: CASSSGLAGSVDEQFF
J gene: TRBJ1-4; V gene: TRBV2; clone size: -; D gene: -; CDR3 DNA: TGTGCCAGCAGTGAAGCGAGTGGGGGCGCGGTTAATGAAAAACTGTTTTTT; CDR3 protein: CASSEASGGAVNEKLFF
J gene: TRBJ2-7; V gene: TRBV11-2; clone size: medium-sized; D gene: -; CDR3 DNA: TGTGCCAGCAGCTTAGCGGACGTAGCCTACGAGCAGTACTTC; CDR3 protein: CASSLADVAYEQYF
J gene: TRBJ2-7; V gene: TRBV7-9; clone size: once; D gene: -; CDR3 DNA: TGTGCCAGCAGCCAAACAGGGGAGCAGTACTTC; CDR3 protein: CASSQTGEQYF
J gene: TRBJ1-3; V gene: TRBV7-9; clone size: few; D gene: -; CDR3 DNA: TGTGCCAGCAGCCCAACGAGTCTTTCTGGAAACACCATATATTTT; CDR3 protein: CASSPTSLSGNTIYF
J gene: TRBJ1-2; V gene: TRBV7-2; clone size: -; D gene: -; CDR3 DNA: TGTGCCAGCAGCTACCAGGGTGGCCGTGGCTACACCTTC; CDR3 protein: CASSYQGGRGYTF
J gene: TRBJ2-2; V gene: TRBV28; clone size: -; D gene: -; CDR3 DNA: TGTGCCAGCAACGCCCACGGGCGGTCCGGGGAGCTGTTTTTT; CDR3 protein: CASNAHGRSGELFF
J gene: TRBJ1-4; V gene: TRBV10-3; clone size: -; D gene: -; CDR3 DNA: TGTGCCATCAGTGGGGAGTCTGCTACTAATGAAAAACTGTTTTTT; CDR3 protein: CAISGESATNEKLFF
J gene: TRBJ2-1; V gene: TRBV28; clone size: -; D gene: TRBD2; CDR3 DNA: TGTGCCAGCAGTTTAAAGACTAGCGGTTACAATGAGCAGTTCTTC; CDR3 protein: CASSLKTSGYNEQFF
J gene: TRBJ1-1; V gene: TRBV19; clone size: -; D gene: -; CDR3 DNA: TGTGCCAGTAGTATTTCGGGACTCCCGGGGGCTGAAGCTTTCTTT; CDR3 protein: CASSISGLPGAEAFF
J gene: TRBJ2-4; V gene: TRBV5-1; clone size: -; D gene: -; CDR3 DNA: TGCGCCAGCAGCTTGGAAACAGGGAGCAAAAACATTCAGTACTTC; CDR3 protein: CASSLETGSKNIQYF
J gene: TRBJ1-1; V gene: TRBV28; clone size: -; D gene: -; CDR3 DNA: TGTGCCAGCAGTTTGACGTCAGGGTTTGATCCGAACACTGAAGCTTTCTTT; CDR3 protein: CASSLTSGFDPNTEAFF
J gene: TRBJ2-5; V gene: TRBV19; clone size: -; D gene: -; CDR3 DNA: TGTGCCAGTAAGCCGGGACATGTCCAAGAGACCCAGTACTTC; CDR3 protein: CASKPGHVQETQYF
J gene: TRBJ2-5; V gene: TRBV11-2; clone size: few; D gene: TRBD1; CDR3 DNA: TGTGCCAGCAGCTTACATACAGGGGGCTTTCGGGAGACCCAGTACTTC; CDR3 protein: CASSLHTGGFRETQYF
J gene: TRBJ2-7; V gene: TRBV5-4; clone size: few; D gene: -; CDR3 DNA: TGTGCCAGCAGCTTTTTCGGGGCCTCCTACGAGCAGTACTTC; CDR3 protein: CASSFFGASYEQYF
J gene: TRBJ1-4; V gene: TRBV10-3; clone size: -; D gene: TRBD1; CDR3 DNA: TGTGCCATCAGTATCGGACAGGCTGCAACTAATGAAAAACTGTTTTTT; CDR3 protein: CAISIGQAATNEKLFF
J gene: TRBJ2-1; V gene: TRBV5-1; clone size: once; D gene: -; CDR3 DNA: TGCGCCAGCAGCTCGGGCCCCGTAGGTGAGCAGTTCTTC; CDR3 protein: CASSSGPVGEQFF